This TCR beta chain was observed in a study of post-analysis software for immune sequencing data. The study, taken as a whole, reports: People with multiple sclerosis had a significantly lower normalized Chao1 diversity than controls did. Samples from a shared batch, those prepared together, strongly co-clustered by F measure. Comparison of patients with controls showed five TRBV segments more frequent in patients, TRBV5-6, TRBV5-1 and TRBV20-1 among them.

Researchers reported that TCR beta cDNA libraries carried unique molecular identifiers. Input populations of roughly 0.95 to 10 million T cells gave rise to around 500,000 cDNA molecules. A single record per CDR3 protein comes from TCRdb applying MiXCR to the PCR reads. This table holds some 800,000 distinct CDR3 sequences, 35% to 55% found once. Concerning this clonotype itself: Its target is unknown.

Trimming took 5 bases from V and 5 from J; bases not matched to a gene: 13. The CDR3 sequence is 17 residues long. The receptor was isolated from a girl under 18 with multiple sclerosis. The sample comprised blood. The chain recombines TRBV12-3 or TRBV12-4 with TRBJ2-5; 11 positions match TRBD2. For the CDR3, the DNA is TGTGCCAGCAGTCCGCCCGTGGCTAGCGGGGGGAAGGAGACCCAGTACTTC. Protein product: CASSPPVASGGKETQYF.